The clone carrying this T cell receptor beta chain was detected a few times. Its antigen remains unidentified. These data belong to a study of T cells after yellow fever vaccination. About the research overall: Any fraction with a low cell number was prepared using SMART-Seq v4 Ultra Low Input.

Notes on the study in general: Abundant clonotypes (contaminants from the bulk population) could be present in FACS-sorted repertoires. Secondary responses were weaker yet peaked faster, day 5 versus 15.

The TCR cDNA carried a universal primer site and UMIs from 5'RACE template switching. TCRdb re-analysed the 5' RACE reads in MiXCR, keeping a single row per CDR3 protein. This table has fewer than 350,000 distinct CDR3 sequences, roughly 9.4% appearing once. The V gene end was trimmed by 4 bases and the J gene end by 1 base; junction bases not matched to a gene: 1. Germline values: CDR1 LNHNV, CDR2 YYDKDF (reference sequence). This CDR3 contains 15 residues. This sequence joins TRBV15 and TRBJ2-7; TRBD2 agrees at 13 bases. This receptor was obtained from a man in his late teens or twenties who received the YFV17D yellow fever vaccine. The input for sequencing was PBMCs, taken on the day of the first yellow fever vaccination. The CDR3, as DNA: TGTGCCACCAGCAAGACTAGCGGGGGGTCCTACGAGCAGTACTTC. Protein: CATSKTSGGSYEQYF.